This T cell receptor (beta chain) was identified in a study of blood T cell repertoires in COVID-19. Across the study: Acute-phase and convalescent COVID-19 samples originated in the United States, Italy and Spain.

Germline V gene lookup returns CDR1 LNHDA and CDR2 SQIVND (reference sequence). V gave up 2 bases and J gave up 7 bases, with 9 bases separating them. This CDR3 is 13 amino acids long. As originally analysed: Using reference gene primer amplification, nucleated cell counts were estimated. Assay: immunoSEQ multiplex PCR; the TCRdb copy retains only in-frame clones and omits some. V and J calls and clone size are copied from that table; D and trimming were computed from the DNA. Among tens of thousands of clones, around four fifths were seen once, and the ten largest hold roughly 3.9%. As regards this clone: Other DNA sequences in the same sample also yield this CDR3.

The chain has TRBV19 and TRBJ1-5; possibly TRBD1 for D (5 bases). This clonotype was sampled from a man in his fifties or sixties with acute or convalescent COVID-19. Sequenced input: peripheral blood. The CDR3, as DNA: TGTGCCAGTAGTATACAGGGTATACAGCCCCAGCATTTT. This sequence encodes CASSIQGIQPQHF.